Each of the 19 T cell receptor beta chains below was sequenced from the same sample in a study of blood T cell repertoires in COVID-19. This table comes from immunoSEQ multiplex PCR, and its TCRdb copy is limited to in-frame clones, with some not included. The sample yields roughly 180,000 clones, around 87% seen once. The sequenced sample was peripheral blood. Receptor source: a man aged 18 to 29 with acute or convalescent COVID-19.

This clone was seen more than once but under ten times. The V and J genes are TRBV14 and TRBJ2-1, with 12 bases identical to TRBD2. The CDR3 has 16 residues. The V segment lost 4 bases and the J segment 2 bases; nucleotides outside the gene matches: 3. Germline V lookup: CDR1 SGHDN, CDR2 FVKESK. The CDR3 reads CASSPASGGAYNEQFF. The CDR3 nucleotides are TGTGCCAGCAGCCCCGCTAGCGGGGGGGCCTACAATGAGCAGTTCTTC.

J is TRBJ2-2 and V is TRBV5-4, with a tentative D call TRBD2 (5 bases). Trimming took off 2 bases at V and 1 base at J, with 6 bases between the two ends. CDR3 length: 14 amino acids. Per the germline V gene, CDR1 is SGHNT and CDR2 is YYREEE (reference sequence). CDR3 sequence: CASSLSGNTGELFF. DNA for the CDR3: TGTGCCAGCAGCTTAAGCGGGAACACCGGGGAGCTGTTTTTT.

The rearrangement links TRBV3-1 (or the pseudogene TRBV3-2) to TRBJ1-2; 7 bases map to TRBD1. The CDR3 consists of 14 residues. With 2 bases clipped from V and 4 bases from J, the junction kept 4 bases outside the gene matches. The V gene's germline CDR1 is LGHDT and CDR2 YNNKEL (reference sequence). The CDR3 bases are TGTGCCAGCAGCCAACCGACAGGGACCTATGGCTACACCTTC. Protein product: CASSQPTGTYGYTF.

The chain combines TRBV6-1 with TRBJ1-4; perhaps TRBD1 as D (5 bases). The CDR3 extends over 15 amino acids. Germline V gene data show CDR1 as MNHNS and CDR2 as SASEGT. V lost 1 base and J lost 5, with 11 bases in between. As DNA, the CDR3 is TGTGCCAGCAGTGAAGAGGGACTTAAAAATGAAAAACTGTTTTTT. Translated: CASSEEGLKNEKLFF.

The CDR3, as DNA: TGTGCCAGCAGTGTACAGGGCACCACCGGGGAGCTGTTTTTT. Amino acids: CASSVQGTTGELFF. V is TRBV6-4 and J is TRBJ2-2; tentatively, D is TRBD1 (6 bases). Per germline, CDR1 MRHNA and CDR2 SNTAGT. The CDR3 spans 14 residues. V was cut by 4 bases and J by 4 bases, with 10 bases left in between.

The J gene is TRBJ2-6, the V gene TRBV11-1, with TRBD1 as a possible D gene (5 bases). Germline V gene lookup returns CDR1 SGHAT and CDR2 FQDESV (reference sequence). Between the trimmed V and J ends, which lost 3 bases and 0 bases, there was a span of 9 bases. CDR3 length: 16 residues. CDR3 loop: CASSFQGGSGANVLTF. The CDR3 DNA sequence: TGTGCCAGCAGCTTCCAGGGTGGCTCTGGGGCCAACGTCCTGACTTTC.

This chain links TRBV5-4 with TRBJ1-1; D not resolved. The V gene's germline CDR1 is SGHNT and CDR2 YYREEE (reference sequence). This CDR3 is built from 15 residues. Trimming shortened V by 1 base and J by 5 bases, and 15 bases separated the two germline ends. The CDR3 is CASSLKLRGFTEAFF. CDR3 bases: TGTGCCAGCAGCTTGAAACTTCGGGGTTTTACTGAAGCTTTCTTT. Filled out from reference TRBV5-4 and TRBJ1-1, the complete variable domain reads ETGVTQSPTHLIKTRGQQVTLRCSSQSGHNTVSWYQQALGQGPQFIFQYYREEENGRGNFPPRFSGLQFPNYSSELNVNALELDDSALYLCASSLKLRGFTEAFFGQGTRLTVV.

This clone has just a few counts. The V gene is TRBV27, the J gene TRBJ1-1; 8 bases line up with TRBD1. V shed 6 bases, J shed 9 bases, and the junction held 18 bases outside the gene matches. Germline CDR1 is MNHEY and CDR2 is SMNVEV (reference sequence). This CDR3 is built from 16 residues. The CDR3 region has the DNA TGTGCCAGCAGGCCCAACACGAGGGACAGGAGGAACCAAGCTTTCTTT. Its translation is CASRPNTRDRRNQAFF.

A single count supports this clone. Other DNA sequences within the sample encode an identical CDR3. J is TRBJ1-2 and V is TRBV24-1; 8 nucleotides match TRBD1. Germline V CDR1 and CDR2: KGHDR, SFDVKD. The CDR3 runs to 14 residues. With 4 bases clipped from V and 6 bases from J, the junction kept 6 bases outside the gene matches. The CDR3 DNA sequence: TGTGCCACCAGTGACACCGGACAGGGACATGGCTACACCTTC. It specifies CATSDTGQGHGYTF.

The chain is built from TRBV6-4 and TRBJ1-1; no firm D call. Germline CDR1 and CDR2: MRHNA and SNTAGT. This CDR3 comprises 13 residues. The V end was cut by 2 bases, the J end by 6 bases, with 10 bases between. As DNA, the CDR3 is TGTGCCAGCAGTGACGGGGAGAGGGCTGAAGCTTTCTTT. Its protein product is CASSDGERAEAFF.

V usage is TRBV19 and J usage is TRBJ1-2; D remains ambiguous. Germline V lookup: CDR1 LNHDA, CDR2 SQIVND (reference sequence). This CDR3 is 13 amino acids long. Trimming pared 3 bases from V and 3 bases from J, leaving 8 bases between. The DNA for the CDR3 is TGTGCCAGTAGTATGGTGCGCCACTATGGCTACACCTTC. It yields the protein CASSMVRHYGYTF.

The chain employs TRBV28 and TRBJ2-1; TRBD2 aligns across 9 bases. CDR3 size: 17 residues. Trimming cost V 6 bases and J 1 base; bases outside gene matches: 10. Germline lookup yields CDR1 MDHEN and CDR2 SYDVKM. The CDR3 DNA sequence: TGTGCCAGCAGCCCTCTAAGAGCGGGGGGTTCCTACAATGAGCAGTTCTTC. This gives the protein CASSPLRAGGSYNEQFF.

The chain carries TRBV12-5 and TRBJ2-3; 10 bases match TRBD2. The CDR3 is made up of 16 amino acids. The ends lost 2 bases at V and 4 bases at J; junction bases unmatched: 6. Germline loops: CDR1 LGHNT, CDR2 FRNRAP. The CDR3 loop reads CASGLRPAGGSDTQYF. The CDR3 bases are TGTGCTAGTGGTTTGCGCCCAGCGGGGGGGTCAGATACGCAGTATTTT.

CDR3 residues: CASSLSGQVGTQYF. The CDR3 DNA reads TGTGCCAGCAGTTTATCGGGACAGGTCGGCACCCAGTACTTC. The J gene is TRBJ2-5, the V gene TRBV27; the match to TRBD1 covers 8 bases. V gave up 0 bases and J gave up 8 bases; unmatched junction bases: 5. The CDR3 runs to 14 residues. Looked up from germline, CDR1 is MNHEY and CDR2 is SMNVEV (reference sequence).

The chain combines TRBV2 with TRBJ2-2; a possible D gene is TRBD1 (6 bases). V was cut by 8 bases and J by 1 base, with 17 bases left in between. The CDR3 covers 16 residues. Germline assignment: CDR1 SNHLY and CDR2 FYNNEI. The CDR3 DNA is TGTGCCAGCCACCCGTCCAGAGGGGGGAACACCGGGGAGCTGTTTTTT. It encodes CASHPSRGGNTGELFF.

This chain connects TRBV3-1 (or the pseudogene TRBV3-2) to TRBJ1-5; no definite D call. Germline V gene sequence: CDR1 LGHDT, CDR2 YNNKEL (reference sequence). The CDR3 has 14 residues. V dropped 0 bases and J dropped 7 bases, with 10 bases sitting between them. The CDR3 DNA reads as TGTGCCAGCAGCCAAGAGGGAGGGCGACAGCCCCAGCATTTT. Amino acids: CASSQEGGRQPQHF.

V usage is TRBV7-8 and J usage is TRBJ2-3; 8 bases are shared with TRBD2. This CDR3 contains 15 residues. Trimming cost V 3 bases and J 3 bases; bases outside gene matches: 5. Germline V gene lookup returns CDR1 SGHVS and CDR2 FQNEAQ. The CDR3 here is CASSFGGGPTDTQYF. CDR3 sequence (DNA): TGTGCCAGCAGCTTCGGCGGGGGGCCGACAGATACGCAGTATTTT.

The rearrangement links TRBV7-9 to TRBJ2-7; TRBD2 is a possible D gene (5 bases). Germline CDR1 SEHNR, CDR2 FQNEAQ (reference sequence). V lost 1 base, J lost 4 bases, and 14 bases lay in between. The CDR3 covers 15 residues. The CDR3 loop is CASSLGRTGNYEQYF. CDR3 bases: TGTGCCAGCAGCTTAGGTAGGACGGGGAATTACGAGCAGTACTTC.

A single count supports this clone. The chain uses TRBV19 and TRBJ2-2; D perhaps matches TRBD2 (5 bases). Germline lookup yields CDR1 LNHDA and CDR2 SQIVND (reference sequence). V was cut by 5 bases and J by 4 bases, with 8 bases left in between. CDR3 length: 13 residues. CDR3 in amino acids: CASSPGVTGELFF. CDR3 in DNA: TGTGCCAGTAGTCCCGGGGTCACCGGGGAGCTGTTTTTT.